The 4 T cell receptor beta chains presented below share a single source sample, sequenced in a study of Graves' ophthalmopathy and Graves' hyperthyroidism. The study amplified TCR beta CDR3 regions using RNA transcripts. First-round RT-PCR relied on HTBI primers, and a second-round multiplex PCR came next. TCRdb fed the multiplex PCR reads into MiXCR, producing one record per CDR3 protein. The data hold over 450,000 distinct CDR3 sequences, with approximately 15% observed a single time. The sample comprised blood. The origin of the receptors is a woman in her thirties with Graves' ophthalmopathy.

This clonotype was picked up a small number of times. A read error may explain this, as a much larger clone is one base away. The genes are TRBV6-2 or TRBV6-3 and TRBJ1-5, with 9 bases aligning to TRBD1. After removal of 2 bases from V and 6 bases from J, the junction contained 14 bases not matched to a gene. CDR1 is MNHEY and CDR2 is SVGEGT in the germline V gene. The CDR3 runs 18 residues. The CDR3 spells CASSYPGTGLANSQPQHF. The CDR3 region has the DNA TGTGCCAGCAGTTACCCCGGGACAGGGTTGGCGAATAGTCAGCCCCAGCATTTT.

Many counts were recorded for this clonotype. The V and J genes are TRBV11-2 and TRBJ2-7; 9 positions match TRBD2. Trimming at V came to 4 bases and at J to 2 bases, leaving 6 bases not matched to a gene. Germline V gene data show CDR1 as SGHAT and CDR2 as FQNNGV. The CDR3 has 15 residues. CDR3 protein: CASSSSGGSTYEQYF. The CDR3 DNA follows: TGTGCCAGCAGCTCCAGCGGGGGGTCCACCTACGAGCAGTACTTC.

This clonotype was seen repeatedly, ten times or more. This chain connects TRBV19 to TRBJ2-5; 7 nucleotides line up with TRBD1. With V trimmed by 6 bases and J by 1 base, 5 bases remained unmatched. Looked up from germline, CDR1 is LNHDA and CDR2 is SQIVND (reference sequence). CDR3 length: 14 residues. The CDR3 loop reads CASSWGQFQETQYF. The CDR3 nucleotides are TGTGCCAGTAGCTGGGGACAGTTCCAAGAGACCCAGTACTTC. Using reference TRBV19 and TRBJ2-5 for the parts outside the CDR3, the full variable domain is DGGITQSPKYLFRKEGQNVTLSCEQNLNHDAMYWYRQDPGQGLRLIYYSQIVNDFQKGDIAEGYSVSREKKESFPLTVTSAQKNPTAFYLCASSWGQFQETQYFGPGTRLLVL.

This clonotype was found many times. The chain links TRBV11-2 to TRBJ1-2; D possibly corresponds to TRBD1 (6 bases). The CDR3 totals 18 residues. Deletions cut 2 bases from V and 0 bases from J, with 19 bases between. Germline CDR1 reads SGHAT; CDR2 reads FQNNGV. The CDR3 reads CASSLSFRQGSTNYGYTF. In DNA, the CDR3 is TGTGCCAGCAGCTTATCTTTTCGGCAGGGGTCTACTAACTATGGCTACACCTTC.